The next 24 T cell receptor beta chains were all read from a single sample in a study of molecular identifiers for immune sequencing clone quantification. A single record per CDR3 protein comes from TCRdb applying MiXCR to the PCR reads. This table has under 600,000 distinct CDR3 sequences, around a fifth appearing once. The sequenced sample consisted of naive CD8+ T cells from blood, with Jurkat cell RNA spiked in. Sample subset: FACS-sorted CD8+CD4-CCR7+CD45RA+ naive T cells. These receptors were obtained from a human donor in good health. Some libraries in this study had Jurkat cell RNA spiked in.

This clonotype was observed many times. The chain links TRBV21-1 to TRBJ2-3. TRBV21-1 is recorded as a pseudogene. The length of the CDR3 is 14 residues. Written as DNA, the CDR3 is TGTGCCAGCAGCAAAAGAGCTGCCACAGATACGCAGTATTTT. Its protein product is CASSKRAATDTQYF.

With respect to this clonotype: An end of the junction differs from the germline gene, which may be a read error. The rearrangement uses TRBV9 and TRBJ1-5, with TRBD1 as a possible D gene (5 bases). Germline CDR1 SGDLS, CDR2 YYNGEE. The CDR3 sequence is 14 residues long. The CDR3 region is CANSVGAGNQPQHF. CDR3 DNA: TGTGCCAACAGCGTAGGGGCTGGCAATCAGCCCCAGCATTTT.

The sample holds one count of this clonotype. The chain joins TRBV6-5 to TRBJ2-5, with TRBD1 matching over 8 bases. In germline, CDR1 is MNHEY, CDR2 SVGAGI. The CDR3 is 15 residues long. Trimming removed 1 base from V and 5 bases from J; junction bases left unmatched: 6. The CDR3 coding sequence is TGTGCCAGCAGTTACTTCAAGACAGGGGAGGAGACCCAGTACTTC. This sequence encodes CASSYFKTGEETQYF.

This clonotype was detected a few times. V gene TRBV5-4 combines with J gene TRBJ2-2, with 8 bases lining up with TRBD2. Germline V gene data show CDR1 as SGHNT and CDR2 as YYREEE (reference sequence). The CDR3 is 15 residues long. Losses at the gene ends were 3 bases for V and 0 bases for J; bases not matched to a gene: 1. The CDR3 reads CASSSGLANTGELFF. The CDR3 DNA sequence: TGTGCCAGCAGCTCGGGACTAGCGAACACCGGGGAGCTGTTTTTT.

The chain links TRBV2 to TRBJ1-3; 10 bases map to TRBD1. V trimming: 3 bases; J trimming: 6 bases; junction bases outside the gene matches: 8. There are 16 residues in the CDR3. Germline V gene lookup returns CDR1 SNHLY and CDR2 FYNNEI. As DNA, the CDR3 is TGTGCCAGCAGTGACGACCGGGACAGGGGTACAAACACCATATATTTT. Protein sequence: CASSDDRDRGTNTIYF. Using reference TRBV2 and TRBJ1-3 for the parts outside the CDR3, the full variable domain is EPEVTQTPSHQVTQMGQEVILRCVPISNHLYFYWYRQILGQKVEFLVSFYNNEISEKSEIFDDQFSVERPDGSNFTLKIRSTKLEDSAMYFCASSDDRDRGTNTIYFGEGSWLTVV.

The CDR3 region has the DNA TGTGCCAGCAACACCATTAGAGCTGAAGCTTTCTTT. Amino acids: CASNTIRAEAFF. The genes are TRBV2 and TRBJ1-1; D unresolved. Germline values: CDR1 SNHLY, CDR2 FYNNEI. The CDR3 runs 12 residues. V lost 7 bases to trimming and J lost 6 bases, with 12 bases between them.

This clonotype was counted at least ten times. V gene TRBV6-2 or TRBV6-3 combines with J gene TRBJ2-7; 14 bases match TRBD2. V was clipped by 7 bases and J by 3 bases; unmatched bases: 14. There are 18 residues in the CDR3. Germline V gene lookup returns CDR1 MNHEY and CDR2 SVGEGT. The CDR3 loop is CASTTGISGTSGGYEQYF. As DNA, the CDR3 is TGTGCCAGCACCACCGGAATATCCGGGACTAGCGGGGGCTACGAGCAGTACTTC.

For this clonotype: A read error may be the cause here, since a much bigger clone is one base away. The conserved phenylalanine or tryptophan normally closing the CDR3 is absent here, so this likely arose from a read error. The chain recombines TRBV10-3 with TRBJ2-3; D is uncertain. This CDR3 is built from 10 residues. Germline assignment: CDR1 ENHRY and CDR2 SYGVKD. The V and J ends lost 8 bases and 5 bases respectively, with 5 bases between them. In DNA, the CDR3 is TGTGCCATCGGAGAAGATACGCAGTATCTT. This translates into CAIGEDTQYL.

This clonotype has at least ten counts. The rearrangement links TRBV6-1 to TRBJ2-3; 8 bases line up with TRBD2. The CDR3 covers 19 residues. From germline, CDR1 is MNHNS and CDR2 SASEGT. Trimming took 7 bases from V and 2 from J; bases not matched to a gene: 20. This chain's CDR3 is CASTPGPWLERELTDTQYF. The CDR3 bases are TGTGCCAGCACCCCGGGCCCCTGGTTAGAGCGGGAGCTCACAGATACGCAGTATTTT.

At least ten counts were recorded for this clonotype. V usage is TRBV13 and J usage is TRBJ2-7; D is tentatively TRBD1 or TRBD2 (5 bases each). V was cut by 2 bases and J by 6 bases, with 17 bases left in between. The CDR3 consists of 15 residues. Germline assignment: CDR1 PRHDT and CDR2 FYEKMQ (reference sequence). Written as DNA, the CDR3 is TGTGCCAGCAGCTTAAAGGGGATCGGGGCCCGCGAGCAGTACTTC. Amino acid sequence: CASSLKGIGAREQYF.

The gene calls are TRBV27 and TRBJ1-5, with 8 bases matching TRBD1. Trimming took 5 bases from V and 4 from J; bases not matched to a gene: 10. Germline V lookup: CDR1 MNHEY, CDR2 SMNVEV (reference sequence). This CDR3 has 16 residues. CDR3 in amino acids: CASSHSAGGWNQPQHF. The CDR3 nucleotides are TGTGCCAGCAGTCATTCAGCAGGGGGCTGGAATCAGCCCCAGCATTTT.

J is TRBJ1-5 and V is TRBV4-1, with no clear D. Germline CDR1 is MGHRA and CDR2 is YSYEKL. CDR3 size: 17 residues. V was shortened by 0 bases and J by 0 bases, with 12 bases between the two germline ends. The DNA of the CDR3 is TGCGCCAGCAGCCAAGATTTGAACACTTATAGCAATCAGCCCCAGCATTTT. It is translated as CASSQDLNTYSNQPQHF.

Concerning this clonotype itself: The junction shows a germline mismatch at one end, possibly a read error. The chain employs TRBV20-1 and TRBJ2-7; no clear D gene. In germline, CDR1 is DFQATT, CDR2 SNEGSKA (reference sequence). The CDR3 consists of 14 residues. The CDR3 is CSAREESSSYEQYF. The DNA of the CDR3 is TGCAGTGCCAGAGAGGAGAGCAGCTCCTACGAGCAGTACTTC.

At least ten counts were recorded for this clonotype. V is TRBV4-2 and J is TRBJ2-3, with D tentatively TRBD1 (5 bases). The CDR3 has 15 residues. Germline CDR1 is LGHNA and CDR2 is YNFKEQ. V lost 4 bases to trimming and J lost 5 bases, with 16 bases between them. CDR3 in amino acids: CASSPRDSREDTQYF. The CDR3 DNA sequence: TGTGCCAGCAGCCCTAGAGACAGTAGGGAAGATACGCAGTATTTT.

This clonotype was seen only once. With a much larger clone just one base away, this may be a read error. The chain carries TRBV5-4 and TRBJ2-7, with TRBD1 matching over 8 bases. This CDR3 is built from 14 residues. Germline-derived CDR1 and CDR2 are SGHNT and YYREEE (reference sequence). The CDR3 bases are TGTGCCAGCGGCTTGCCGGGACAGGTTTACGAGCAGTACTTC. Amino acids: CASGLPGQVYEQYF.

This clonotype was detected only once. This chain connects TRBV3-1 to TRBJ1-1; TRBD1 matches at 7 bases. Germline V lookup: CDR1 LGHDT, CDR2 YNNKEL (reference sequence). The V gene end was trimmed by 0 bases and the J gene end by 5 bases; junction bases not matched to a gene: 9. The CDR3 consists of 16 residues. Here the CDR3 reads CASSQDFTGDWTEAFF. CDR3 bases: TGTGCCAGCAGCCAAGATTTCACAGGGGACTGGACTGAAGCTTTCTTT. The variable domain in full, with the rest retrieved from reference TRBV3-1 and TRBJ1-1, is DTAVSQTPKYLVTQMGNDKSIKCEQNLGHDTMYWYKQDSKKFLKIMFSYNNKELIINETVPNRFSPKSPDKAHLNLHINSLELGDSAVYFCASSQDFTGDWTEAFFGQGTRLTVV.

Concerning this clonotype: Since a much larger clone is just one base distant, this may be a read error. V gene TRBV28 combines with J gene TRBJ1-5; D ambiguous. CDR3 length: 15 amino acids. Germline values: CDR1 MDHEN, CDR2 SYDVKM. CDR3: CVSSTAPPGYQPQHF. The CDR3 DNA follows: TGTGTCAGCAGTACGGCCCCCCCGGGTTATCAGCCCCAGCATTTT.

This clonotype was counted only a few times. A much larger clone is a single base away; this may be a read error. The chain combines TRBV28 with TRBJ2-7; TRBD2 is a possible D gene (5 bases). Germline V gene lookup returns CDR1 MDHEN and CDR2 SYDVKM. CDR3 length: 12 residues. Trimming left V 8 bases short and J 0 bases short, with 8 bases between. The CDR3, as DNA: TGTGCCAGCGGGGAGAGCTCCTACGAGCAGTACTTC. This codes for CASGESSYEQYF.

About this clonotype: A much more abundant neighbour one base away suggests this may be a read error. V usage is TRBV28 and J usage is TRBJ1-1; 11 positions agree with TRBD1. The CDR3 spans 13 residues. Germline lookup yields CDR1 MDHEN and CDR2 SYDVKM. The CDR3 here is CASSPPGQGDAYF. The CDR3 coding sequence is TGTGCCAGCAGTCCTCCGGGACAGGGGGACGCTTACTTT.

V and J are TRBV6-5 and TRBJ2-3; 8 bases map to TRBD2. This CDR3 spans 15 amino acids. Germline V gene data show CDR1 as MNHEY and CDR2 as SVGAGI. Unmatched junction bases numbered 6, after V lost 2 bases and J lost 5 bases. As DNA, the CDR3 is TGTGCCAGCAGTTACACCGGGGGGGCCGGAGATACGCAGTATTTT. Its translation is CASSYTGGAGDTQYF.

This chain joins TRBV9 and TRBJ2-7, with D unresolved. Germline values: CDR1 SGDLS, CDR2 YYNGEE. The CDR3 extends over 15 amino acids. Trimming removed 2 bases from V and 0 bases from J, with 12 bases in between. CDR3 bases: TGTGCCAGCAGCGTGTCGCATTCCGCCTCCTACGAGCAGTACTTC. Its protein is CASSVSHSASYEQYF.

Turning to this clonotype: Since a much larger clone is just one base distant, this may be a read error. This CDR3 is CASAQRSDPAGTQYF. The CDR3 coding sequence is TGTGCCAGCGCCCAACGGAGTGACCCCGCGGGGACCCAGTACTTC. The J gene is TRBJ2-5, the V gene TRBV13; D is perhaps TRBD2 (5 bases). Germline loops: CDR1 PRHDT, CDR2 FYEKMQ (reference sequence). V was clipped by 8 bases and J by 7 bases, with 23 bases between them. The CDR3 loop spans 15 amino acids.

There are many counts of this clonotype. The V gene is TRBV7-3, the J gene TRBJ2-3; perhaps TRBD2 as D (5 bases). The CDR3 spans 14 residues. Germline V CDR1 and CDR2: SGHTA, FQGTGA. V was clipped by 5 bases and J by 2 bases, with 11 bases between them. The DNA of the CDR3 is TGTGCCAGCAGCCCCCGGGAACTCACAGATACGCAGTATTTT. It specifies CASSPRELTDTQYF.

The J gene is TRBJ1-5, the V gene TRBV4-3; D may be TRBD1 (5 bases). Germline V gives CDR1 LGHNA, CDR2 YSLEER. The CDR3 totals 17 residues. V lost 0 bases to trimming and J lost 1 base, with 13 bases between them. Here the CDR3 DNA reads TGCGCCAGCAGCCAAGATAGGGGCCCGCCAAGCAATCAGCCCCAGCATTTT. Translating it yields CASSQDRGPPSNQPQHF.